The 11 T cell receptor beta chains presented below share a single source sample, sequenced in a study of T cells after yellow fever vaccination. TCRdb reprocessed the 5' RACE reads via MiXCR and lists one record per CDR3 protein. The table lists 340,000 or so distinct CDR3 sequences, about an eighth of them singletons. The sequences come from CD4+ T cells sorted from PBMCs, collected 15 days after the yellow fever booster vaccination. The receptors derive from a young man who received the YFV17D yellow fever vaccine.

The V and J genes are TRBV20-1 and TRBJ1-3, with 7 bases identical to TRBD1. With V trimmed by 0 bases and J by 4 bases, 0 bases remained unmatched. The CDR3 is 13 residues long. The germline V gene has CDR1 DFQATT and CDR2 SNEGSKA (reference sequence). This CDR3 reads CSAREGQGNTIYF. The CDR3 DNA reads TGCAGTGCTAGAGAGGGACAGGGAAACACCATATATTTT.

This chain uses TRBV7-9 with TRBJ2-7, with TRBD1 matching 9 bases. Germline values: CDR1 SEHNR, CDR2 FQNEAQ (reference sequence). The CDR3 loop spans 15 amino acids. With V trimmed by 5 bases and J by 7 bases, 12 bases remained unmatched. The CDR3: CASSLGDRARSEQYF. Written as DNA, the CDR3 is TGTGCCAGCAGCCTCGGGGACAGGGCCAGATCTGAGCAGTACTTC.

This clonotype turned up a few times. DNA of the CDR3: TGCGCCAGCAGCCAAGATCGCGGACAGGGGACTAATTCACCCCTCCACTTT. Encoded protein: CASSQDRGQGTNSPLHF. This sequence joins TRBV4-3 and TRBJ1-6; 9 nucleotides align to TRBD1. This CDR3 has 17 amino acids. Germline trimming cut 0 bases from V and 6 bases from J; bases unmatched to any gene: 6. CDR1 is LGHNA, CDR2 YSLEER, per germline.

The V and J genes are TRBV12-3 or TRBV12-4 and TRBJ1-2; D gene uncertain. This CDR3 is 17 amino acids long. Deletions cut 0 bases from V and 4 bases from J, with 18 bases between. CDR3: CASSLAGEGERGYGYTF. CDR3 coding DNA: TGTGCCAGCAGTTTAGCGGGCGAGGGAGAGAGAGGCTATGGCTACACCTTC.

This clonotype has a count of ten or more. This sequence joins TRBV20-1 and TRBJ2-3; no definite D call. The CDR3 has 13 residues. V shed 3 bases and J shed 5 bases, with 12 bases lying between them. CDR1 and CDR2 (germline): DFQATT, SNEGSKA (reference sequence). CDR3 sequence reads: CSARRSPKDTQYF. DNA for the CDR3: TGCAGTGCTAGGAGGAGCCCCAAAGATACGCAGTATTTT.

This clonotype has only a few counts. The rearrangement joins TRBV5-1 to TRBJ2-2, with 10 nucleotides matching TRBD2. Germline V CDR1 and CDR2: SGHRS, YFSETQ. After removal of 4 bases from V and 6 bases from J, the junction contained 9 bases not matched to a gene. The length of the CDR3 is 16 residues. The CDR3 coding sequence is TGCGCCAGCAGCCCGACAGCGGGGGGGCCCCCCGGGGAGCTGTTTTTT. This gives the protein CASSPTAGGPPGELFF.

Only a few counts were recorded for this clonotype. The chain links TRBV6-2 or TRBV6-3 to TRBJ1-5; TRBD1 matches at 7 bases. The CDR3 covers 16 residues. With 4 bases clipped from V and 2 bases from J, the junction kept 8 bases outside the gene matches. Per germline, CDR1 MNHEY and CDR2 SVGEGT. In DNA, the CDR3 is TGTGCCAGCAGTTCGCGACAGGGCAGGGGCAATCAGCCCCAGCATTTT. Translating gives CASSSRQGRGNQPQHF.

The sample holds many counts of this clonotype. V usage is TRBV7-2 and J usage is TRBJ2-3; tentative D call: TRBD1 (5 bases). This CDR3 has 15 amino acids. V lost 1 base and J 3 bases, leaving 11 bases between the germline ends. Germline CDR1 is SGHTA and CDR2 is FQGNSA. The CDR3 nucleotides are TGTGCCAGCAGCTTAGACAGGCAGCCGACAGATACGCAGTATTTT. Translated: CASSLDRQPTDTQYF.

The chain joins TRBV19 to TRBJ2-7; D might be TRBD1 (6 bases). The CDR3 has 13 amino acids. Trimming shortened V by 4 bases and J by 5 bases, and 12 bases separated the two germline ends. Per the germline V gene, CDR1 is LNHDA and CDR2 is SQIVND (reference sequence). CDR3 sequence: CASSSQGIHEQYF. CDR3 coding DNA: TGTGCCAGTAGTAGTCAGGGGATCCACGAGCAGTACTTC.

This clonotype was counted a few times. The CDR3 sequence is CASSHDGQGNQPQHF. CDR3 in DNA: TGTGCCAGCAGCCATGACGGACAGGGGAATCAGCCCCAGCATTTT. V is TRBV4-2 and J is TRBJ1-5, with 9 bases identical to TRBD1. CDR3 length: 15 residues. V shed 3 bases and J 4 bases; nucleotides not matched to a gene: 4. Per germline, CDR1 LGHNA and CDR2 YNFKEQ.

This clonotype was recorded a few times. The V and J genes are TRBV7-3 and TRBJ2-1, with unresolved D. CDR1 is SGHTA and CDR2 is FQGTGA in the germline V gene. This CDR3 contains 14 residues. Trimming cost V 4 bases and J 9 bases, with 16 bases left between them. The CDR3 bases are TGTGCCAGCAGCTCGATGGACCGACGTAGTGAGCAGTTCTTC. Protein: CASSSMDRRSEQFF.